The entry that follows covers one T cell receptor (beta chain) sequence. Under the authors' procedure: Filtering of immunoSEQ junctional sequences could not match full-length read filtering. Clones were sequenced by immunoSEQ multiplex PCR, and TCRdb holds only the in-frame ones, with some missing. The DNA was the basis for D and trimming; V, J and clone size are from that table. The top ten clones hold around 0.13% of a sample with 2 million to 2.5 million clones, 90% to 97% of them seen once. The sample comes from a study of shared clonotypes between healthy human individuals. All donors were Caucasian adults living in Nashville, Tennessee. A CD45RA+ naive subset and a CD45RA-negative memory subset were split from CD4+ cells. The junction had 8 bases not matched to a gene; V was cut back by 4 bases and J by 5 bases. CDR3 length: 15 residues. Per germline, CDR1 ENHRY and CDR2 SYGVKD.

The source is a man aged 18 to 35 in good health. The sequencing sample was made of naive CD4+ T cells sorted from blood. Documented subset: CD45RA+ positively selected. The chain joins TRBV10-3 to TRBJ2-5, with 9 bases lining up with TRBD2. The CDR3 region is CAISVDSGSGETQYF. The CDR3 nucleotides are TGTGCCATCAGTGTGGATAGCGGGAGTGGGGAGACCCAGTACTTC.